This T cell receptor beta chain was profiled in a study of preoperative IRX-2 immunotherapy in early breast cancer. Germline CDR1 reads LNHDA; CDR2 reads SQIVND (reference sequence). The CDR3 runs to 16 residues. Trimming removed 5 bases from V and 5 bases from J, with 22 bases in between. The protocol was immunoSEQ multiplex PCR, while the TCRdb copy is restricted to in-frame clones and leaves out a portion. The sample consists of around 95,000 clones, approximately 90% of them appearing once. The treatment was: preoperative locoregional IRX-2 cytokine immunotherapy. Patients received preoperative, locoregional IRX-2 cytokine immunotherapy in a phase Ib study.

The sample here was tumor tissue, taken after IRX-2 immunotherapy. This TCR came from a human donor with breast cancer. The chain links TRBV19 to TRBJ2-7, with D perhaps matching TRBD1 (6 bases). The CDR3 loop reads CASSPRGSMGAHEQYF. Here the CDR3 DNA reads TGTGCCAGTAGTCCAAGGGGGAGCATGGGAGCCCACGAGCAGTACTTC.